A single sample gave rise to the 30 T cell receptor beta chains below, sequenced in a study of blood T cell repertoires in COVID-19. The method was immunoSEQ multiplex PCR; TCRdb's version includes in-frame clones alone and lacks a portion of them. Of a few hundred thousand clones in the sample, 88% were seen once. Specimen: PBMCs or T cells enriched from blood (not recorded which). Receptors originate from a woman between 18 and 30 years old who had recovered from COVID-19.

This rearrangement joins TRBV6-5 to TRBJ2-1, with 9 bases fitting TRBD2. V gave up 2 bases and J gave up 8 bases; unmatched junction bases: 7. Germline CDR1 reads MNHEY; CDR2 reads SVGAGI. This CDR3 region has 15 residues. The CDR3 protein is CASSYRVAGADEQFF. The DNA of the CDR3 is TGTGCCAGCAGTTACAGGGTAGCGGGGGCTGATGAGCAGTTCTTC.

This clone was seen only once. The CDR3 sequence: CASSLGTGLDTEAFF. As DNA, the CDR3 is TGTGCCAGCAGCTTGGGGACAGGGTTAGACACTGAAGCTTTCTTT. The chain recombines TRBV5-4 with TRBJ1-1; the match to TRBD1 covers 8 bases. V shed 0 bases and J 3 bases; nucleotides not matched to a gene: 4. The CDR3 loop spans 15 amino acids. Looked up from germline, CDR1 is SGHNT and CDR2 is YYREEE (reference sequence). The full variable domain, rest sourced from reference TRBV5-4 and TRBJ1-1, is ETGVTQSPTHLIKTRGQQVTLRCSSQSGHNTVSWYQQALGQGPQFIFQYYREEENGRGNFPPRFSGLQFPNYSSELNVNALELDDSALYLCASSLGTGLDTEAFFGQGTRLTVV.

V is TRBV27 and J is TRBJ1-1; D unresolved. This CDR3 is built from 13 residues. Trimming pared 0 bases from V and 4 bases from J, leaving 6 bases between. Germline V CDR1 and CDR2: MNHEY, SMNVEV (reference sequence). Here the CDR3 DNA reads TGTGCCAGCAGTTTATCCAGTCTCACTGAAGCTTTCTTT. Translating gives CASSLSSLTEAFF.

This clone was recorded only once. The genes are TRBV28 and TRBJ1-1, with D possibly matching TRBD1 (5 bases). The CDR3 sequence is 15 residues long. Trimming shortened V by 4 bases and J by 1 base, and 13 bases separated the two germline ends. Germline lookup yields CDR1 MDHEN and CDR2 SYDVKM. The CDR3 DNA is TGTGCCAGCAGTTCGATCGGACAAGCGAACACTGAAGCTTTCTTT. Residues: CASSSIGQANTEAFF.

This sequence joins TRBV6-4 and TRBJ1-2; 7 nucleotides line up with TRBD1. CDR3 size: 14 residues. V was clipped by 3 bases and J by 4 bases; unmatched bases: 5. The V gene's germline CDR1 is MRHNA and CDR2 SNTAGT. The CDR3 DNA follows: TGTGCCAGCAGTGAGACGGACAGGACCTATGGCTACACCTTC. Its translation: CASSETDRTYGYTF.

The CDR3 spells CASSLHWRGGKDTQYF. CDR3 nucleotides: TGTGCCAGCAGCTTACATTGGCGGGGGGGCAAAGATACGCAGTATTTT. This chain connects TRBV7-9 to TRBJ2-3; 9 bases fit TRBD2. Unmatched junction bases numbered 8, after V lost 2 bases and J lost 5 bases. This CDR3 is 16 amino acids long. Germline assignment: CDR1 SEHNR and CDR2 FQNEAQ (reference sequence).

The V gene is TRBV7-3, the J gene TRBJ1-2; TRBD1 matches 7 bases. V shed 5 bases, J shed 8 bases, and the junction held 8 bases outside the gene matches. CDR1 and CDR2 (germline): SGHTA, FQGTGA. CDR3 length equals 13 residues. The CDR3 loop is CASSLGQAIGYTF. The CDR3 region has the DNA TGTGCCAGCAGCCTCGGACAGGCCATAGGCTACACCTTC.

The J gene is TRBJ2-3, the V gene TRBV6-6; D may be TRBD2 (5 bases). Germline CDR1 MNHNY, CDR2 SVGAGI (reference sequence). Deletions cut 5 bases from V and 4 bases from J, with 25 bases between. The length of the CDR3 is 18 residues. The CDR3 sequence: CASSLLGSLAGSADTQYF. CDR3 nucleotides: TGTGCCAGCAGTCTCCTTGGTAGTCTAGCTGGCTCCGCAGATACGCAGTATTTT.

This clone is a singleton in its sample. The chain joins TRBV27 to TRBJ2-2, with D unclear. This CDR3 is 14 amino acids long. Germline loops: CDR1 MNHEY, CDR2 SMNVEV (reference sequence). The germline V and J ends were trimmed by 3 bases and 2 bases, with 7 bases remaining between them. The CDR3 spells CASSFSVNTGELFF. CDR3 DNA sequence: TGTGCCAGCAGTTTTTCAGTCAACACCGGGGAGCTGTTTTTT.

V usage is TRBV7-9 and J usage is TRBJ1-2; D is unresolved. V was shortened by 1 base and J by 4 bases, with 7 bases between the two germline ends. Germline CDR1 is SEHNR and CDR2 is FQNEAQ (reference sequence). CDR3 size: 13 residues. CDR3 sequence: CASSLGSSYGYTF. CDR3 nucleotide sequence: TGTGCCAGCAGCTTAGGCAGTTCCTATGGCTACACCTTC.

This clone was picked up a small number of times. This rearrangement joins TRBV15 to TRBJ2-3, with 8 bases fitting TRBD2. The CDR3 is 17 residues long. Per the germline V gene, CDR1 is LNHNV and CDR2 is YYDKDF (reference sequence). J gave up 3 bases and V 0 bases, and 8 bases lay outside the gene matches. The CDR3 DNA reads TGTGCCACCAGCAGAGATTCCGGGGGGGCGATAACAGATACGCAGTATTTT. It is translated as CATSRDSGGAITDTQYF.

The sample holds one count of this clone. The chain recombines TRBV6-5 with TRBJ2-7, with D perhaps TRBD1 (6 bases). This CDR3 is 13 amino acids long. V was shortened by 7 bases and J by 5 bases, with 15 bases between the two germline ends. CDR1 is MNHEY, CDR2 SVGAGI, per germline. The DNA for the CDR3 is TGTGCCAGCATGTCGTGGGGGCTAAACGAGCAGTACTTC. Translating it yields CASMSWGLNEQYF.

V and J are TRBV12-5 and TRBJ2-7, with 11 positions matching TRBD2. The CDR3 sequence is 17 residues long. J was trimmed by 2 bases and V by 0 bases; bases with no gene match: 6. Looked up from germline, CDR1 is LGHNT and CDR2 is FRNRAP. CDR3 sequence (DNA): TGTGCTAGTGGTTTGGTACATAGCGGGGGGGCTCCCTACGAGCAGTACTTC. Residues: CASGLVHSGGAPYEQYF.

V usage is TRBV27 and J usage is TRBJ2-7; D not resolved. Germline CDR1 reads MNHEY; CDR2 reads SMNVEV (reference sequence). The V gene lost 5 bases and the J gene lost 3 bases, with 14 bases spanning the gap. CDR3 size: 14 residues. This CDR3 reads CASSPHSPLYEQYF. Written as DNA, the CDR3 is TGTGCCAGCAGTCCACATTCTCCTCTCTACGAGCAGTACTTC.

This clone has just a few counts. As DNA, the CDR3 is TGTGCCAGCAGCGTACAAGGACTTAACTATGGCTACACCTTC. Its protein is CASSVQGLNYGYTF. This rearrangement joins TRBV9 to TRBJ1-2, with D uncertain. The CDR3 contains 14 residues. Trimming removed 1 base at V and 1 base at J, with 8 bases between. Looked up from germline, CDR1 is SGDLS and CDR2 is YYNGEE. The variable domain in full, completed from reference TRBV9 and TRBJ1-2, reads DSGVTQTPKHLITATGQRVTLRCSPRSGDLSVYWYQQSLDQGLQFLIQYYNGEERAKGNILERFSAQQFPDLHSELNLSSLELGDSALYFCASSVQGLNYGYTFGSGTRLTVV.

The chain recombines TRBV4-3 with TRBJ1-2; D is unclear. Germline CDR1 LGHNA, CDR2 YSLEER. The ends were cut back, 0 bases at V and 8 bases at J, with 10 bases in the middle. The CDR3 is 13 amino acids. The CDR3 is CASSQDPEEGYTF. Here the CDR3 DNA reads TGCGCCAGCAGCCAAGATCCAGAGGAGGGCTACACCTTC.

The V gene is TRBV11-2, the J gene TRBJ1-1; D uncertain. The CDR3 loop spans 13 amino acids. CDR1 is SGHAT, CDR2 FQNNGV, per germline. Trimming took off 4 bases at V and 4 bases at J, with 10 bases between the two ends. The CDR3 DNA reads as TGTGCCAGCAGCTCCGGTTATGGCACTGAAGCTTTCTTT. It is translated as CASSSGYGTEAFF.

The J gene is TRBJ1-1, the V gene TRBV6-5; TRBD1 matches at 9 bases. The CDR3 is 13 amino acids. Losses at the gene ends were 6 bases for V and 8 bases for J; bases not matched to a gene: 7. Germline V gene data show CDR1 as MNHEY and CDR2 as SVGAGI. The CDR3, as DNA: TGTGCCAGCAGGCTCACAGGGGGCGGAGAAGCTTTCTTT. Protein product: CASRLTGGGEAFF.

CDR3 residues: CASSPSSGLLAKNIQYF. CDR3 sequence (DNA): TGTGCCAGCAGCCCGTCCTCGGGTCTCCTAGCCAAAAACATTCAGTACTTC. The chain has TRBV16 and TRBJ2-4; D gene ambiguous. The V end lost 4 bases, the J end lost 0 bases, and 16 bases lay between the germline ends. The CDR3 has 17 residues. From germline, CDR1 is KGHSY and CDR2 FQNENV.

The CDR3 here is CASSVANGGAAGELFF. The DNA for the CDR3 is TGTGCCAGCAGCGTAGCCAACGGGGGGGCCGCCGGGGAGCTGTTTTTT. The rearrangement joins TRBV9 to TRBJ2-2; 8 bases fit TRBD2. V dropped 0 bases and J dropped 6; count of bases not matched to a gene: 7. CDR3 length: 16 residues. Germline CDR1 reads SGDLS; CDR2 reads YYNGEE.

The genes are TRBV2 and TRBJ1-2; weak D call: TRBD1 (6 bases). The ends were cut back, 5 bases at V and 3 bases at J, with 16 bases in the middle. Germline CDR1 SNHLY, CDR2 FYNNEI. This CDR3 has 15 residues. The CDR3 DNA reads TGTGCCAGCAGTACCTACAGGGATTCTTACTATGGCTACACCTTC. This encodes CASSTYRDSYYGYTF.

J is TRBJ2-5 and V is TRBV15; TRBD2 matches 8 bases. V lost 0 bases, J lost 5 bases, and 11 bases stayed unmatched. CDR1 is LNHNV, CDR2 YYDKDF, per germline (reference sequence). The CDR3 has 17 residues. The CDR3 region has the DNA TGTGCCACCAGCAGAGAGACAGCGGGGGTTTTGAAGGAGACCCAGTACTTC. Encoded protein: CATSRETAGVLKETQYF.

V gene TRBV19 combines with J gene TRBJ1-4, with 7 bases that match TRBD1. CDR1 and CDR2 (germline): LNHDA, SQIVND (reference sequence). This CDR3 is 15 amino acids long. The V and J ends lost 7 bases and 5 bases, in that order; junction bases with no gene match: 10. CDR3 nucleotides: TGTGCCAGTACAGGGGGGATTAAGATGAATGAAAAACTGTTTTTT. Translation: CASTGGIKMNEKLFF.

The chain recombines TRBV7-2 with TRBJ1-5; no clear D gene. The CDR3 is 15 residues long. Germline CDR1 reads SGHTA; CDR2 reads FQGNSA. V lost 3 bases and J lost 5, with 14 bases in between. Here the CDR3 reads CASSFLQTGDQPQHF. DNA of the CDR3: TGTGCCAGCAGCTTCCTCCAAACCGGGGATCAGCCCCAGCATTTT.

The rearrangement joins TRBV6-5 to TRBJ2-5; 9 nucleotides align to TRBD1. The CDR3 runs 14 residues. Losses at the gene ends were 5 bases for V and 10 bases for J; bases not matched to a gene: 11. In germline, CDR1 is MNHEY, CDR2 SVGAGI. The CDR3 loop is CASSRSDRGVLQYF. The CDR3 DNA sequence: TGTGCCAGCAGTCGTTCGGACAGGGGCGTCCTCCAGTACTTC.

The chain links TRBV10-3 to TRBJ2-7; 9 positions agree with TRBD1. This CDR3 is 13 amino acids long. V lost 7 bases to trimming and J lost 5 bases; unmatched junction nucleotides: 6. From germline, CDR1 is ENHRY and CDR2 SYGVKD. CDR3 amino acids: CAITPGTGNEQYF. CDR3 DNA: TGTGCCATCACCCCCGGGACAGGGAACGAGCAGTACTTC.

This chain links TRBV7-6 with TRBJ1-2; D is perhaps TRBD1 (6 bases). Trimming cost V 1 base and J 4 bases, with 22 bases left between them. CDR1 is SGHVS, CDR2 FNYEAQ, per germline. This CDR3 comprises 18 residues. CDR3 sequence (DNA): TGTGCCAGCAGCTTAGAACCCGGACAGCTCGCTGTCATCTATGGCTACACCTTC. Amino acid sequence: CASSLEPGQLAVIYGYTF.

The J gene is TRBJ2-7, the V gene TRBV6-5, with a possible D match to TRBD1 (7 bases). This CDR3 is 14 amino acids long. Germline CDR1 is MNHEY and CDR2 is SVGAGI. The V and J ends lost 4 bases and 4 bases respectively, with 14 bases between them. In nucleotides, the CDR3 is TGTGCCAGCAGTTTCGCCAGGGGGGCATACGAGCAGTACTTC. This sequence encodes CASSFARGAYEQYF.

The rearrangement joins TRBV5-6 to TRBJ1-1, with 8 bases identical to TRBD1. V gave up 4 bases and J gave up 8 bases; unmatched junction bases: 4. Germline CDR1 SGHDT, CDR2 YYEEEE. The length of the CDR3 is 12 residues. The CDR3, as DNA: TGTGCCAGCAGCAAGGACAGGGAGGAAGCTTTCTTT. It specifies CASSKDREEAFF.

The chain couples TRBV2 to TRBJ2-2, with D possibly matching TRBD2 (6 bases). There are 14 residues in the CDR3. Trimming removed 11 bases from V and 1 base from J, with 14 bases in between. Germline CDR1 SNHLY, CDR2 FYNNEI. CDR3 amino acids: CACGDGGNTGELFF. As DNA, the CDR3 is TGTGCCTGCGGGGACGGAGGGAACACCGGGGAGCTGTTTTTT. Using reference TRBV2 and TRBJ2-2 for the parts outside the CDR3, the full variable domain is EPEVTQTPSHQVTQMGQEVILRCVPISNHLYFYWYRQILGQKVEFLVSFYNNEISEKSEIFDDQFSVERPDGSNFTLKIRSTKLEDSAMYFCACGDGGNTGELFFGEGSRLTVL.